One sample yielded the 18 T cell receptor beta chains listed below, sequenced in a study of Ad26.COV2.S vaccination and SARS-CoV-2 variants. Treatment denoted: around 19 received Ad26.COV2.S at low or high dose, single or two shots; 5 received placebo; per-sample allocation not given. The samples date from day 63 after the first vaccine or placebo injection. Produced via immunoSEQ multiplex PCR; TCRdb's table is partial and in-frame only. The repertoire holds about 330,000 clones, under 90% seen once, with around 5.5% in the top ten. Source: peripheral blood, taken in a trial of Ad26.COV2.S vaccine versus placebo. Receptors were obtained from a person aged 18-60 years who received the Ad26.COV2.S COVID-19 vaccine or a placebo.

The rearrangement uses TRBV7-8 and TRBJ2-7, with TRBD2 matching 14 bases. The CDR3 contains 18 residues. Trimming at V came to 3 bases and at J to 0 bases, leaving 7 bases not matched to a gene. CDR1 SGHVS and CDR2 FQNEAQ come from the germline V gene. The CDR3 coding sequence is TGTGCCAGCAGCTTGGGGGGACTAGCGGGGGTGAGCTCCTACGAGCAGTACTTC. Its translation: CASSLGGLAGVSSYEQYF.

V and J are TRBV6-6 and TRBJ2-5; D not certain. Trimming left V 2 bases short and J 7 bases short, with 14 bases between. The V gene's germline CDR1 is MNHNY and CDR2 SVGAGI (reference sequence). The CDR3 runs to 14 residues. The CDR3 sequence: CASSYVGSLGTQYF. For the CDR3, the DNA is TGTGCCAGCAGTTACGTGGGCTCCCTCGGGACCCAGTACTTC.

This chain uses TRBV9 with TRBJ2-5; weak D call: TRBD2 (6 bases). CDR3 length: 15 amino acids. The germline V and J ends were trimmed by 0 bases and 5 bases, with 14 bases remaining between them. The germline V gene encodes CDR1 SGDLS and CDR2 YYNGEE. In nucleotides, the CDR3 is TGTGCCAGCAGCGTAGTACCGGGAGTCGGGGAGACCCAGTACTTC. Amino acid sequence: CASSVVPGVGETQYF.

This chain joins TRBV5-1 and TRBJ1-2; D call uncertain. CDR3 length: 14 residues. V was pared by 4 bases and J by 8 bases, with 18 bases between. Germline lookup yields CDR1 SGHRS and CDR2 YFSETQ. CDR3 residues: CASSLMEAAGGYTF. The DNA for the CDR3 is TGCGCCAGCAGCCTTATGGAGGCAGCGGGCGGCTACACCTTC. Combining the CDR3 with reference TRBV5-1 and TRBJ1-2 gives the whole variable domain KAGVTQTPRYLIKTRGQQVTLSCSPISGHRSVSWYQQTPGQGLQFLFEYFSETQRNKGNFPGRFSGRQFSNSRSEMNVSTLELGDSALYLCASSLMEAAGGYTFGSGTRLTVV.

V gene TRBV19 combines with J gene TRBJ1-3; 8 bases map to TRBD1. Germline V gene lookup returns CDR1 LNHDA and CDR2 SQIVND (reference sequence). J lost 16 bases, V lost 5 bases, and 16 bases had no gene match. CDR3 length: 14 residues. This CDR3 reads CASSPQSRGLTVYF. CDR3 DNA: TGTGCCAGTAGTCCGCAATCCAGGGGGCTGACTGTCTATTTT.

This chain uses TRBV5-6 with TRBJ2-3, with D perhaps TRBD1 (6 bases). CDR1 and CDR2 (germline): SGHDT, YYEEEE. CDR3 length: 15 amino acids. Trimming removed 6 bases from V and 3 bases from J, with 17 bases in between. CDR3 DNA: TGTGCCAGCATCCTCAGGAGAGGGGGAACAGATACGCAGTATTTT. Its protein product is CASILRRGGTDTQYF.

V usage is TRBV19 and J usage is TRBJ1-6, with TRBD1 as a possible D gene (5 bases). The germline CDR1 and CDR2 sequences are LNHDA and SQIVND (reference sequence). Trimming left V 5 bases short and J 5 bases short, with 10 bases between. The CDR3 loop spans 14 amino acids. The CDR3 is CASSGGTDNSPLHF. The CDR3 coding sequence is TGTGCCAGTAGTGGAGGGACGGATAATTCACCCCTCCACTTT.

The chain links TRBV3-1 (or the pseudogene TRBV3-2) to TRBJ2-3, with a possible D match to TRBD1 (6 bases). Trimming pared 3 bases from V and 1 base from J, leaving 23 bases between. Germline V gene data show CDR1 as LGHDT and CDR2 as YNNKEL (reference sequence). The length of the CDR3 is 19 residues. The CDR3 spells CASSHFRKPGEGGTDTQYF. As DNA, the CDR3 is TGTGCCAGCAGCCATTTCCGAAAGCCAGGGGAAGGGGGCACAGATACGCAGTATTTT.

The V gene is TRBV12-3 or TRBV12-4, the J gene TRBJ1-1; D is uncertain. The CDR3 has 12 amino acids. The V end was cut by 5 bases, the J end by 8 bases, with 12 bases between. CDR3 DNA sequence: TGTGCCAGCAGTCCGATTTCTGCGGAAGCTTTCTTT. It is translated as CASSPISAEAFF.

This clone occurred once. The genes are TRBV5-4 and TRBJ2-3; D might be TRBD2 (5 bases). CDR1 and CDR2 from the germline V gene are SGHNT and YYREEE (reference sequence). The ends were cut back, 1 base at V and 6 bases at J, with 15 bases in the middle. The CDR3 has 15 amino acids. CDR3 sequence reads: CASSLPGIGEDTQYF. CDR3 bases: TGTGCCAGCAGCTTGCCGGGGATAGGTGAGGATACGCAGTATTTT.

This chain connects TRBV18 to TRBJ1-1, with D perhaps TRBD1 (5 bases). Trimming pared 6 bases from V and 5 bases from J, leaving 16 bases between. CDR1 is KGHSH, CDR2 LQKENI, per germline. This CDR3 is built from 14 residues. DNA of the CDR3: TGTGCCAGCTCCCTGCGGGGGGTAGCAACTGAAGCTTTCTTT. Its translation is CASSLRGVATEAFF.

As concerns this clone: The same CDR3 can be traced to other DNA sequences in this sample. This chain joins TRBV7-9 and TRBJ1-5; D is possibly TRBD1 (6 bases). V was pared by 2 bases and J by 6 bases, with 8 bases between. This CDR3 is built from 13 residues. Germline values: CDR1 SEHNR, CDR2 FQNEAQ (reference sequence). CDR3 nucleotides: TGTGCCAGCAGCTTACAGGGGCTTCAGCCCCAGCATTTT. This encodes CASSLQGLQPQHF.

This chain uses TRBV19 with TRBJ2-3; D is unresolved. Germline V CDR1 and CDR2: LNHDA, SQIVND (reference sequence). V was trimmed by 7 bases and J by 3 bases, leaving 17 bases between them. CDR3 length equals 15 residues. In DNA form, the CDR3 reads TGTGCCAGTAACCCAGGCGGATCGTCAACAGATACGCAGTATTTT. Translating it yields CASNPGGSSTDTQYF.

The genes are TRBV7-2 and TRBJ1-4; D is uncertain. The CDR3 is 14 amino acids. The V gene lost 4 bases and the J gene lost 5 bases, with 11 bases spanning the gap. CDR1 is SGHTA and CDR2 is FQGNSA in the germline V gene. CDR3 residues: CASSSRGTNEKLFF. The DNA of the CDR3 is TGTGCCAGCAGCTCCCGGGGTACCAATGAAAAACTGTTTTTT.

V usage is TRBV11-3 and J usage is TRBJ2-2; 8 bases line up with TRBD2. The CDR3 covers 15 residues. In germline, CDR1 is SGHNT, CDR2 YENEEA. J was trimmed by 4 bases and V by 6 bases; bases with no gene match: 7. CDR3 protein: CASRSNGTSTGELFF. CDR3 nucleotides: TGTGCCAGCAGGAGCAACGGGACTAGCACCGGGGAGCTGTTTTTT.

The chain has TRBV7-9 and TRBJ2-5; 10 bases agree with TRBD2. Germline V lookup: CDR1 SEHNR, CDR2 FQNEAQ (reference sequence). This CDR3 region has 15 residues. J was trimmed by 5 bases and V by 5 bases; bases with no gene match: 8. The CDR3 is CASSDLAGAGETQYF. The DNA for the CDR3 is TGTGCCAGCAGCGATCTAGCGGGGGCGGGGGAGACCCAGTACTTC.

The J gene is TRBJ1-5, the V gene TRBV2; possible D gene TRBD1, 5 bases. The CDR3 sequence is 15 residues long. V was clipped by 2 bases and J by 9 bases, with 17 bases between them. From germline, CDR1 is SNHLY and CDR2 FYNNEI. DNA of the CDR3: TGTGCCAGCAGTGAAACAAGGGACCTCCCCCGGCCCCAGCATTTT. As protein: CASSETRDLPRPQHF.

In its sample, this clone was seen once. The chain joins TRBV28 to TRBJ2-1; no clear D. This CDR3 is 14 amino acids long. The germline V gene has CDR1 MDHEN and CDR2 SYDVKM. Between the trimmed V and J ends, which lost 6 bases and 2 bases, there was a span of 11 bases. The DNA for the CDR3 is TGTGCCAGCAGCAACATTTTCGCCTACAATGAGCAGTTCTTC. Amino acid sequence: CASSNIFAYNEQFF.